The 20 T cell receptor beta chains below all came from one sample that was sequenced in a study of metastatic and nonmetastatic thyroid tumors. The entire patient cohort was treatment-naive prior to thyroid surgery. TCRdb re-called clones via MiXCR from the PCR reads. The table lists approximately 30,000 clones, about 15% of them singletons. The material sequenced was blood. Receptor source: a female donor with papillary thyroid cancer or a benign thyroid nodule (not recorded which). Some clones in this sample may be carry-over from other donors' samples.

Many counts were recorded for this clone. The rearrangement links TRBV6-4 to TRBJ1-6; TRBD1 agrees at 8 bases. CDR3 length: 14 amino acids. Germline values: CDR1 MRHNA, CDR2 SNTAGT. V lost 8 bases to trimming and J lost 5 bases; unmatched junction nucleotides: 5. This chain's CDR3 is CASRAGQDNSPLHF. CDR3 sequence (DNA): TGTGCCAGCCGGGCGGGACAGGATAATTCACCCCTCCACTTT.

This chain joins TRBV7-8 and TRBJ1-4; possible D gene TRBD1, 5 bases. Per the germline V gene, CDR1 is SGHVS and CDR2 is FQNEAQ. The CDR3 sequence is 14 residues long. Trimming took 6 bases from V and 8 from J, leaving 16 bases between them. CDR3 coding DNA: TGTGCCAGCAGTGTACAGGCGATGGGGGAAAAACTGTTTTTT. Protein: CASSVQAMGEKLFF.

The table lists this clone with many counts. The chain links TRBV7-8 to TRBJ1-5; D gene uncertain. Per germline, CDR1 SGHVS and CDR2 FQNEAQ. The CDR3 length is 15 residues. V was pared by 1 base and J by 4 bases, with 11 bases between. The CDR3 region has the DNA TGTGCCAGCAGCTTAGGTTGGCAGGCTAATCAGCCCCAGCATTTT. It translates to CASSLGWQANQPQHF.

This clone was detected a few times. The rearrangement uses TRBV6-1 and TRBJ2-1; 10 nucleotides agree with TRBD2. The CDR3 length is 15 residues. Germline V CDR1 and CDR2: MNHNS, SASEGT. J gave up 9 bases and V 6 bases, and 11 bases lay outside the gene matches. This CDR3 reads CASRHRASGRIEQFF. CDR3 in DNA: TGTGCCAGCAGACACCGGGCTAGCGGGAGAATTGAGCAGTTCTTC.

The gene calls are TRBV5-1 and TRBJ2-7; D is ambiguous. The CDR3 sequence is 15 residues long. Trimming cost V 6 bases and J 1 base, with 17 bases left between them. CDR1 is SGHRS and CDR2 is YFSETQ in the germline V gene. CDR3 in DNA: TGCGCCAGCAAAGAGAGCGACATCTCTTCCTACGAGCAGTACTTC. Its translation: CASKESDISSYEQYF.

This clone was found many times. The same CDR3 arises from other DNA sequences in this sample as well. This chain connects TRBV4-1 to TRBJ2-1; D may be TRBD2 (5 bases). The CDR3 has 15 amino acids. Germline CDR1 and CDR2: MGHRA and YSYEKL. V was pared by 2 bases and J by 4 bases, with 12 bases between. CDR3 coding DNA: TGCGCCAGCAGCCAATGGACTGAGGGTTACAATGAGCAGTTCTTC. Translation: CASSQWTEGYNEQFF.

The CDR3 region is CASKGTSGRSDTQYF. In DNA, the CDR3 is TGTGCCAGCAAGGGGACTAGCGGGAGGTCAGATACGCAGTATTTT. The chain uses TRBV4-2 and TRBJ2-3; TRBD2 aligns across 15 bases. With V trimmed by 7 bases and J by 4 bases, 3 bases remained unmatched. The V gene's germline CDR1 is LGHNA and CDR2 YNFKEQ. The CDR3 spans 15 residues.

This clone was counted ten times or more. The DNA of the CDR3 is TGTGCCAGCAGCCCAGGTATACCTGAAGCTTTCTTT. Translated: CASSPGIPEAFF. V is TRBV7-8 and J is TRBJ1-1; D remains unclear. This CDR3 contains 12 residues. Germline loops: CDR1 SGHVS, CDR2 FQNEAQ. V lost 5 bases and J lost 6, with 10 bases in between.

This clone was recorded at least ten times. The gene calls are TRBV20-1 and TRBJ2-7; D ambiguous. Germline V lookup: CDR1 DFQATT, CDR2 SNEGSKA (reference sequence). The CDR3 totals 11 residues. With 6 bases removed from V and 6 bases from J, the gap between germline ends came to 12 bases. CDR3 protein: CSAPDSREQYF. The DNA of the CDR3 is TGCAGTGCCCCCGATTCCCGCGAGCAGTACTTC.

This clone was seen repeatedly, ten times or more. V usage is TRBV30 and J usage is TRBJ2-1; 14 bases agree with TRBD2. This CDR3 is 14 amino acids long. CDR1 GTSNPN and CDR2 SVGIG come from the germline V gene (reference sequence). CDR3 amino acids: CAGTSGRDYNEQFF. The CDR3 bases are TGTGCAGGGACTAGCGGGAGAGACTACAATGAGCAGTTCTTC.

The table lists this clone with many counts. V gene TRBV20-1 combines with J gene TRBJ1-2; 7 bases fit TRBD1. V gave up 6 bases and J gave up 3 bases; unmatched junction bases: 7. The CDR3 consists of 13 residues. Germline values: CDR1 DFQATT, CDR2 SNEGSKA (reference sequence). The CDR3 protein is CSAYGGTDYGYTF. The DNA of the CDR3 is TGCAGTGCCTATGGGGGGACAGACTATGGCTACACCTTC.

This clone was seen repeatedly, ten times or more. V usage is TRBV7-7 and J usage is TRBJ2-2; 9 nucleotides match TRBD2. The CDR3 has 15 residues. Germline lookup yields CDR1 SSHAT and CDR2 FNYEAQ (reference sequence). Here the CDR3 DNA reads TGTGCTAGTAGCCCGACTAGCGGGAACACCGGGGAGCTGTTTTTT. It encodes CASSPTSGNTGELFF. The complete variable domain, with remaining parts taken from reference TRBV7-7 and TRBJ2-2, reads GAGVSQSPRYKVTKRGQDVTLRCDPISSHATLYWYQQALGQGPEFLTYFNYEAQPDKSGLPSDRFSAERPEGSISTLTIQRTEQRDSAMYRCASSPTSGNTGELFFGEGSRLTVL.

This clone was observed many times. The chain uses TRBV9 and TRBJ1-3, with D possibly TRBD1 on 6 matching bases. This CDR3 is 15 amino acids long. Trimming left V 2 bases short and J 1 base short, with 10 bases between. The germline gives CDR1 SGDLS, CDR2 YYNGEE. The chain's CDR3 is CASSVTGFSGNTIYF. The CDR3 region has the DNA TGTGCCAGCAGCGTCACAGGGTTTTCTGGAAACACCATATATTTT. The full variable domain, with the rest looked up from reference TRBV9 and TRBJ1-3, is DSGVTQTPKHLITATGQRVTLRCSPRSGDLSVYWYQQSLDQGLQFLIQYYNGEERAKGNILERFSAQQFPDLHSELNLSSLELGDSALYFCASSVTGFSGNTIYFGEGSWLTVV.

The V and J genes are TRBV20-1 and TRBJ1-6; D ambiguous. The CDR3 extends over 9 amino acids. Germline CDR1 DFQATT, CDR2 SNEGSKA (reference sequence). V lost 6 bases to trimming and J lost 11 bases, with 5 bases between them. CDR3 residues: CSALAPLHF. The CDR3, as DNA: TGCAGTGCGTTGGCACCCCTCCACTTT.

The gene calls are TRBV15 and TRBJ2-2; 7 bases line up with TRBD2. J was trimmed by 6 bases and V by 6 bases; bases with no gene match: 10. Germline-derived CDR1 and CDR2 are LNHNV and YYDKDF (reference sequence). The CDR3 is 15 residues long. CDR3 loop: CATRSVFREAGELFF. For the CDR3, the DNA is TGTGCCACCAGGTCGGTGTTCCGGGAGGCCGGGGAGCTGTTTTTT.

This clone is deemed medium-sized (0.01 to 0.1%). The CDR3 nucleotides are TGTGCCAGCAGTGAAGGCGACGTCTATGGCTACACCTTC. Translation: CASSEGDVYGYTF. This sequence joins TRBV6-1 and TRBJ1-2; D gene unclear. CDR3 size: 13 residues. Trimming cost V 1 base and J 4 bases, with 7 bases left between them. The germline V gene has CDR1 MNHNS and CDR2 SASEGT.

The chain employs TRBV24-1 and TRBJ1-3; D call uncertain. The CDR3 is 16 residues long. Germline values: CDR1 KGHDR, CDR2 SFDVKD. Trimming took off 3 bases at V and 1 base at J, with 12 bases between the two ends. The CDR3 coding sequence is TGTGCCACCAGTGATCTACCCACAGCGTCTGGAAACACCATATATTTT. Its translation is CATSDLPTASGNTIYF.

This clone was seen ten or more times. A single base separates this from a much larger clone, so it may be a read error. Other DNA sequences from this sample encode an identical CDR3 as well. The chain recombines TRBV12-3 or TRBV12-4 with TRBJ1-5, with D hard to call. CDR3 size: 15 residues. The CDR3 loop reads CASSSGVASNQPQHF. CDR3 bases: TGTGCCAGCAGTTCCGGCGTCGCTAGCAATCAGCCTCAGCATTTT.

In this sample, this clone turned up many times. The chain employs TRBV28 and TRBJ2-7; unclear D gene. CDR3 length: 13 residues. In germline, CDR1 is MDHEN, CDR2 SYDVKM. Trimming took 3 bases from V and 1 from J, leaving 7 bases between them. CDR3 protein: CASSFTVSYEQYF. In DNA form, the CDR3 reads TGTGCCAGCAGTTTTACCGTTTCCTACGAGCAGTACTTC.

The genes are TRBV19 and TRBJ2-7; 12 bases map to TRBD2. The V gene end was trimmed by 7 bases and the J gene end by 4 bases; junction bases not matched to a gene: 11. Germline lookup yields CDR1 LNHDA and CDR2 SQIVND (reference sequence). The CDR3 loop spans 16 amino acids. The DNA for the CDR3 is TGTGCCAGTATTACTGCGACCACTAGCGGGAGGTACGAGCAGTACTTC. Residues: CASITATTSGRYEQYF.